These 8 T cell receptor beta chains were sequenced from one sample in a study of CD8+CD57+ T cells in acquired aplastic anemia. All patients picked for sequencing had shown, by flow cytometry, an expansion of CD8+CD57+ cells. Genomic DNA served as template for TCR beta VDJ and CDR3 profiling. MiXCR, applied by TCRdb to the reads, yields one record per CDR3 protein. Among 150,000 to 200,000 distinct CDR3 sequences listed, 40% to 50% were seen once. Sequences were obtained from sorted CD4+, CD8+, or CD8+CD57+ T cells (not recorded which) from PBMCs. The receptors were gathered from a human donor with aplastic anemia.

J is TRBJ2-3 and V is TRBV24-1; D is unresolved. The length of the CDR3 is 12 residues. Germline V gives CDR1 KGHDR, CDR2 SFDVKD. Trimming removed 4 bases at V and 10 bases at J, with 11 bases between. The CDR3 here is CATSDSSWAQYF. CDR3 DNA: TGTGCCACCAGTGACTCCAGTTGGGCGCAGTATTTT.

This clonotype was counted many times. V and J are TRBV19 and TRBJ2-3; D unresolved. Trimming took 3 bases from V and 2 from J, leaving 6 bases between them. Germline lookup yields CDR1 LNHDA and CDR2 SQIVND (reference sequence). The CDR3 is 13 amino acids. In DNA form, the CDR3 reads TGTGCCAGTAGTATTCAGCACACAGATACGCAGTATTTT. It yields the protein CASSIQHTDTQYF.

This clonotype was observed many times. The CDR3: CSARDSDRNNSPLHF. The CDR3 DNA reads as TGCAGTGCTAGAGATTCGGACAGAAATAATTCACCCCTCCACTTT. The J gene is TRBJ1-6, the V gene TRBV20-1; maybe TRBD1 (6 bases). Trimming shortened V by 0 bases and J by 5 bases, and 11 bases separated the two germline ends. From germline, CDR1 is DFQATT and CDR2 SNEGSKA (reference sequence). The CDR3 is made up of 15 amino acids.

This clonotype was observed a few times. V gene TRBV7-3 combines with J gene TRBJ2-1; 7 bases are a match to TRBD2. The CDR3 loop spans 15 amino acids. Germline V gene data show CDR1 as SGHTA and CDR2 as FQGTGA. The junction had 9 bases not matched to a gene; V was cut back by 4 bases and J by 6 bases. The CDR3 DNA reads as TGTGCCAGCAGCTCTAGTCCGGGAGGAGTCAATGAGCAGTTCTTC. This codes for CASSSSPGGVNEQFF.

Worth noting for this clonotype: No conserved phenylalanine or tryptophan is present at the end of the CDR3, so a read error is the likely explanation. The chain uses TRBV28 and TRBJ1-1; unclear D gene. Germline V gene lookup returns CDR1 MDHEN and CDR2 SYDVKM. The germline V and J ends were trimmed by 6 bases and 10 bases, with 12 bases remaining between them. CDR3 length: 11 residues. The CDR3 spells CASSLNWRAFL. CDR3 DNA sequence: TGTGCCAGCAGCTTGAATTGGAGAGCTTTCCTT.

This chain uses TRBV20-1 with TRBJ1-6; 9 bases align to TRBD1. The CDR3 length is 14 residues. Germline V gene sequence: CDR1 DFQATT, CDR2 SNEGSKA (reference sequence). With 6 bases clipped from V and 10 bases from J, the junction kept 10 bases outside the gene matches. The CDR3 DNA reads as TGCAGTGCACGGGGACAGGGAATAGGATCACCCCTCCACTTT. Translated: CSARGQGIGSPLHF.

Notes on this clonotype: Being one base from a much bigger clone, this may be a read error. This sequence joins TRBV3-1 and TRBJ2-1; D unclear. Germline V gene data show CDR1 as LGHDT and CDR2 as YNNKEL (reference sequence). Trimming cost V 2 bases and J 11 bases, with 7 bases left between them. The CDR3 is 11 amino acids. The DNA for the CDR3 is TGTGCCAGCAGCCAACAGAGTCAGCAGTTCTTC. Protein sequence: CASSQQSQQFF.

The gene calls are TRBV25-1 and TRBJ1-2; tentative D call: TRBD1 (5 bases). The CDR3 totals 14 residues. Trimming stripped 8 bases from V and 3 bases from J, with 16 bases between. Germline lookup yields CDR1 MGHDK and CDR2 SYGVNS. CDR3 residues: CASEETGGHYGYTF. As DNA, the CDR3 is TGTGCCAGCGAGGAGACCGGGGGTCACTATGGCTACACCTTC.